This TCR beta chain was sequenced for a study of T cells in Graves' hyperthyroidism and ophthalmopathy. For the study at large: Specimen type is peripheral blood, collected at initial diagnosis prior to any treatment.

Newly diagnosed patients aged 18 to 65 had hyperthyroidism of under 2 months' duration. Any patient presenting with uncontrolled infection, other autoimmune disease, pregnancy or lactation was left out. This clonotype was recorded at least ten times. From RNA transcripts, TCR beta CDR3 regions were amplified. HTBI primers were used for first-round RT-PCR of the TCR CDR3. TCRdb reprocessed the multiplex PCR reads via MiXCR and lists one record per CDR3 protein. Of approximately 630,000 distinct CDR3 sequences in the sample, under 20% are singletons; the top ten hold 3.5% to 4%. Deletions cut 0 bases from V and 4 bases from J, with 12 bases between. The CDR3 loop spans 15 amino acids. From germline, CDR1 is SEHNR and CDR2 FQNEAQ (reference sequence).

The chain has TRBV7-9 and TRBJ1-2; maybe TRBD1 (6 bases). The source of this sequence is a woman in her 30s with Graves' hyperthyroidism. Sequenced input: blood. CDR3 nucleotides: TGTGCCAGCAGCTTAGCGTTTACAGGGACCTATGGCTACACCTTC. This encodes CASSLAFTGTYGYTF.